Listed below are T cell receptor beta chains from one sample, sequenced in a study of T cell responses to AZD1222 COVID-19 vaccine. This table comes from immunoSEQ multiplex PCR, and its TCRdb copy is limited to in-frame clones, with some not included. The data hold approximately 140,000 clones, with 80% to 95% observed a single time. The starting material was peripheral blood, obtained 28 days after the second AZD1222 dose. Receptors were obtained from an adult who received the AZD1222 COVID-19 vaccine. Each CDR3 is given with its conserved first and last residue. Fields, in order: clone size, D gene, V gene, CDR3 length, J gene, CDR3 protein, CDR3 DNA. The D gene is left open where the match is weak. Not all rows give a size; the values are once, few, many and, for expanded clones, a class.

NA	NA	TRBV7-2	15	TRBJ2-5	CASSLVGSNQETQYF	TGTGCCAGCAGCTTAGTGGGGAGTAACCAAGAGACCCAGTACTTC
NA	TRBD2	TRBV5-3	15	TRBJ2-2	CARSFAGGLAGELFF	TGTGCCAGAAGCTTTGCGGGAGGGCTAGCCGGGGAGCTGTTTTTT
NA	NA	TRBV6-2/TRBV6-3	12	TRBJ2-1	CASSYGANEQFF	TGTGCCAGCAGTTACGGGGCCAATGAGCAGTTCTTC
once	NA	TRBV6-1	16	TRBJ1-5	CASSEIGRVPTQPQHF	TGTGCCAGCAGTGAGATAGGCAGGGTACCGACTCAGCCCCAGCATTTT
NA	NA	TRBV7-9	13	TRBJ1-1	CASSPLGQGISFF	TGTGCCAGCAGCCCCCTGGGGCAGGGGATTTCTTTCTTT
NA	TRBD1	TRBV10-3	13	TRBJ1-2	CAVGQRGLHGYTF	TGTGCCGTGGGACAGAGAGGACTCCATGGCTACACCTTC
NA	NA	TRBV4-2	15	TRBJ2-3	CASSQGRAATDTQYF	TGTGCCAGCAGCCAAGGGAGGGCGGCCACAGATACGCAGTATTTT
NA	NA	TRBV2	14	TRBJ1-6	CASSELGSMAPLHF	TGTGCCAGCAGTGAACTGGGCAGTATGGCCCCCCTCCACTTT
NA	NA	TRBV5-1	15	TRBJ2-5	CASSLEADWGETQYF	TGCGCCAGCAGCTTGGAGGCAGATTGGGGGGAGACCCAGTACTTC
NA	NA	TRBV6-2/TRBV6-3	15	TRBJ1-1	CASSYGGSGRTEAFF	TGTGCCAGCAGTTACGGTGGCAGTGGGCGAACTGAAGCTTTCTTT
NA	NA	TRBV5-4	16	TRBJ1-1	CASSLELARARTEAFF	TGTGCCAGCAGCTTGGAATTGGCCAGGGCAAGGACTGAAGCTTTCTTT
NA	TRBD2	TRBV11-2	16	TRBJ2-7	CASRPPPSGGPLEQYF	TGTGCCAGCAGACCCCCCCCTAGCGGGGGGCCCTTGGAGCAGTACTTC
NA	TRBD1	TRBV7-9	16	TRBJ2-1	CASSPRQGSSYNEQFF	TGTGCCAGCAGCCCCCGACAGGGGAGCTCCTACAATGAGCAGTTCTTC
once	NA	TRBV12-3/TRBV12-4	12	TRBJ2-1	CASGVGFDEQFF	TGTGCCAGCGGGGTTGGGTTCGATGAGCAGTTCTTC
once	NA	TRBV6-5	12	TRBJ2-7	CASSYPPYEQYF	TGTGCCAGCAGTTACCCCCCCTACGAGCAGTACTTC
NA	NA	TRBV19	14	TRBJ2-2	CATRPLGGTGELFF	TGTGCCACCCGACCACTGGGAGGCACCGGGGAGCTGTTTTTT
once	NA	TRBV4-1	17	TRBJ2-7	CASSPSITRQAAHEQYF	TGCGCCAGCAGCCCAAGTATCACCCGACAGGCTGCCCACGAGCAGTACTTC
NA	TRBD1	TRBV27	18	TRBJ1-6	CASSRRDRSILGSHLGHF	TGTGCCAGCAGCCGCCGGGACAGGTCCATACTCGGGTCTCATTTAGGCCACTTT
once	NA	TRBV12-3/TRBV12-4	13	TRBJ1-2	CASSPGQPLGYTF	TGTGCCAGCAGTCCCGGACAGCCGCTAGGCTACACCTTC
NA	NA	TRBV10-3	15	TRBJ2-3	CAIRRGEFSTDTQYF	TGTGCCATCAGGCGGGGAGAGTTTAGCACAGATACGCAGTATTTT
NA	TRBD2	TRBV2	16	TRBJ2-1	CASSEPLAGRRDEQFF	TGTGCCAGCAGTGAACCCCTAGCGGGACGTAGGGATGAGCAGTTCTTC
NA	NA	TRBV5-1	15	TRBJ2-7	CASSLPTGQNYEQYF	TGCGCCAGCAGCTTGCCGACGGGACAAAATTACGAGCAGTACTTC
NA	NA	TRBV7-9	14	TRBJ2-3	CASSLGVGTDTQYF	TGTGCCAGCAGCTTAGGTGTGGGCACAGATACGCAGTATTTT
NA	TRBD2	TRBV19	20	TRBJ2-3	CASSGRTSGYLTTHTDTQYF	TGTGCCAGTAGTGGACGGACTAGCGGGTATCTTACAACACACACAGATACGCAGTATTTT
few	NA	TRBV7-2	15	TRBJ1-3	CASSLSQGSGNTIYF	TGTGCCAGCAGCTTATCTCAGGGGTCTGGAAACACCATATATTTT
once	NA	TRBV18	15	TRBJ1-2	CASSPPVRDLGGYTF	TGTGCCAGCTCACCACCTGTCCGGGACCTCGGAGGCTACACCTTC
NA	NA	TRBV20-1	12	TRBJ1-5	CSASRGPQPQHF	TGCAGTGCTAGTCGGGGTCCACAGCCCCAGCATTTT
NA	NA	TRBV7-9	15	TRBJ1-1	CASSLNRDWNTEAFF	TGTGCCAGCAGCTTAAACCGGGACTGGAACACTGAAGCTTTCTTT
NA	NA	TRBV6-4	13	TRBJ1-1	CASSEGVGTEAFF	TGTGCCAGCAGTGAAGGGGTCGGTACTGAAGCTTTCTTT
NA	NA	TRBV28	15	TRBJ2-3	CASSLGSGNTDTQYF	TGTGCCAGCAGTTTAGGGAGCGGAAACACAGATACGCAGTATTTT
many	NA	TRBV5-4	13	TRBJ1-5	CASSLQGNQPQHF	TGTGCCAGCAGCTTGCAGGGCAATCAGCCCCAGCATTTT
NA	TRBD2	TRBV15	16	TRBJ2-3	CATSRASGSGSDTQYF	TGTGCCACCAGCAGAGCTAGCGGGAGTGGCTCAGATACGCAGTATTTT
NA	NA	TRBV2	14	TRBJ2-3	CASSRRISTDTQYF	TGTGCCAGCAGTCGTCGAATTAGCACAGATACGCAGTATTTT
NA	NA	TRBV5-1	17	TRBJ2-4	CASSLDLGGGPRNIQYF	TGCGCCAGCAGCTTGGATCTTGGCGGAGGACCCAGAAACATTCAGTACTTC
NA	NA	TRBV5-1	14	TRBJ1-1	CASSLGTANTEAFF	TGCGCCAGCAGCCTCGGGACGGCGAACACTGAAGCTTTCTTT
NA	NA	TRBV7-6	14	TRBJ2-3	CAGAMGQSTDTQYF	TGTGCCGGCGCCATGGGACAAAGCACAGATACGCAGTATTTT
NA	TRBD2	TRBV7-2	16	TRBJ2-7	CASSLVGGGTPYEQYF	TGTGCCAGCAGCTTAGTGGGCGGGGGAACACCCTACGAGCAGTACTTC
NA	NA	TRBV6-6	15	TRBJ1-3	CASSDRTRSGNTIYF	TGTGCCAGCAGTGACCGGACCCGCTCTGGAAACACCATATATTTT
NA	NA	TRBV2	15	TRBJ1-6	CASRTGSSYNSPLHF	TGTGCCAGCAGGACGGGGAGCTCCTATAATTCACCCCTCCACTTT
NA	NA	TRBV2	18	TRBJ1-2	CASTRSGGNPLINYGYTF	TGTGCCTCAACTCGGTCTGGGGGGAACCCTCTAATTAACTATGGCTACACCTTC
NA	NA	TRBV7-9	12	TRBJ2-1	CASSFSNNEQFF	TGTGCCAGCAGCTTTTCCAACAATGAGCAGTTCTTC
once	NA	TRBV19	15	TRBJ1-5	CAVKGGAALGQPQHF	TGTGCCGTCAAAGGGGGGGCGGCACTTGGGCAGCCCCAGCATTTT
once	NA	TRBV11-1	16	TRBJ2-7	CASSSPDGALDTEQYF	TGTGCCAGCAGCTCCCCGGACGGAGCCCTTGATACCGAGCAGTACTTC
NA	NA	TRBV5-1	15	TRBJ2-1	CASSLVSGTYNEQFF	TGCGCCAGCAGCTTGGTTAGCGGAACCTACAATGAGCAGTTCTTC
NA	TRBD1	TRBV6-2/TRBV6-3	15	TRBJ1-2	CASSYSTGTGVGYTF	TGTGCCAGCAGTTACTCGACAGGGACAGGGGTTGGCTACACCTTC
NA	TRBD1	TRBV15	17	TRBJ2-7	CATSRDRGTGGRDEQYF	TGTGCCACCAGCAGAGATCGCGGGACAGGGGGCAGGGACGAGCAGTACTTC
NA	TRBD2	TRBV7-2	16	TRBJ2-1	CASSFSTSGSYNEQFF	TGTGCCAGCAGCTTCTCGACTAGCGGGTCCTACAATGAGCAGTTCTTC
NA	NA	TRBV4-3	14	TRBJ2-3	CASSRGRRTDTQYF	TGCGCCAGCAGCCGGGGGCGTCGCACAGATACGCAGTATTTT
NA	NA	TRBV12-3/TRBV12-4	13	TRBJ1-1	CASTVAKNTEAFF	TGTGCCAGCACGGTAGCTAAGAACACTGAAGCTTTCTTT
NA	TRBD1	TRBV13	15	TRBJ1-2	CASSFSLEGARGYTF	TGTGCCAGCAGCTTCTCCCTCGAGGGGGCTAGAGGCTACACCTTC
once	TRBD1	TRBV18	14	TRBJ2-5	CASSPGQGYETQYF	TGTGCCAGCTCACCTGGACAGGGGTATGAGACCCAGTACTTC